This TCR beta chain was sequenced during a study of technical replicates of blood from four donors. Germline CDR1 reads LNHDA; CDR2 reads SQIVND (reference sequence). This CDR3 is 16 amino acids long. V gave up 5 bases and J gave up 1 base; unmatched junction bases: 9. The repertoire was sequenced with immunoSEQ multiplex PCR; TCRdb's copy has only in-frame clones and lacks some. Here the sample spans some 83,000 clones, roughly 93% being singletons. The sequence was obtained from a human donor in good health. V is TRBV19 and J is TRBJ1-1, with 8 bases that match TRBD1. The source material was T cells isolated from PBMCs. As DNA, the CDR3 is TGTGCCAGTAGTGTTATCCCGGGACAGGCGAACACTGAAGCTTTCTTT. It yields the protein CASSVIPGQANTEAFF.